The present T cell receptor beta chain was sequenced within a study of post-analysis software for immune sequencing data. As regards this clonotype: Its antigen remains unknown.

cDNA libraries of TCR beta carried unique molecular identifiers. TCRdb reprocessed the PCR reads with MiXCR, giving one entry per CDR3 protein. Among some 690,000 distinct CDR3 sequences listed, 55% to 60% were seen once. Study-level findings and limits: Compared with controls, patients had more of about 5 TRBV segments, including TRBV5-6, TRBV5-1 and TRBV20-1.

V was pared by 1 base and J by 0 bases, with 13 bases between. From germline, CDR1 is MRHNA and CDR2 SNTAGT. The CDR3 has 16 residues. The sequenced sample was blood. The chain joins TRBV6-4 to TRBJ2-7, with no clear D. This receptor was identified in a girl aged 2 to 10 with multiple sclerosis. Here the CDR3 reads CASSDFGAASSYEQYF. The CDR3 DNA follows: TGTGCCAGCAGTGACTTCGGTGCGGCCAGCTCCTACGAGCAGTACTTC.